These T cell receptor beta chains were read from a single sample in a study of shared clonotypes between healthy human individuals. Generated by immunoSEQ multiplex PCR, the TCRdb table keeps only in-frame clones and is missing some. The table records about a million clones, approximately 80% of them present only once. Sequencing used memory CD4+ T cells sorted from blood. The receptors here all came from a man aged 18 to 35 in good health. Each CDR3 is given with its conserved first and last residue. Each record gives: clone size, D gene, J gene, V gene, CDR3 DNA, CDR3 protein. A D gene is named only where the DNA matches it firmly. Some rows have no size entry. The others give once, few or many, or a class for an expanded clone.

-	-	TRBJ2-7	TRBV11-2	TGTGCCAGCAGCTTGGACAGCGACTCAGTGCAGTACTTC	CASSLDSDSVQYF
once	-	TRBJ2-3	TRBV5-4	TGTGCCAGCAGCTTGGCGGCCAGGGGCACAGATACGCAGTATTTT	CASSLAARGTDTQYF
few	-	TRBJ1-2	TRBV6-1	TGTGCCAGCAGTGAAGTTGAGGCAGGGTATGGCTACACCTTC	CASSEVEAGYGYTF
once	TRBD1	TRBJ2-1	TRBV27	TGTGCCAGCAGTTTGCCCGGGACAGGGGGCTATGAGCAGTTCTTC	CASSLPGTGGYEQFF
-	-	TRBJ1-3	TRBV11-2	TGTGCCAGCAGCTTAGACCACAGTCCTGGAAACACCATATATTTT	CASSLDHSPGNTIYF
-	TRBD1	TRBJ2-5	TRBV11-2	TGTGCCAGCAGCTTAGTGACAGGGGGCTCAGAGACCCAGTACTTC	CASSLVTGGSETQYF
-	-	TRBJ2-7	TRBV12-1	TGTGCCAGCAGCTTGGGCAGATTCACCTACGAGCAGTACTTC	CASSLGRFTYEQYF
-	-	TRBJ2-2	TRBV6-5	TGTGCCAGCAAAAAGGGAGGTGGCACCGGGGAGCTGTTTTTT	CASKKGGGTGELFF
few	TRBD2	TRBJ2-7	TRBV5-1	TGCGCCAGCACCCTGGGCGGGGGGCTTTCGCCATGGGAGCAGTACTTC	CASTLGGGLSPWEQYF
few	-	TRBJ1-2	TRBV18	TGTGCCAGCTCACCGGGGCAGAACTATGGCTACACCTTC	CASSPGQNYGYTF
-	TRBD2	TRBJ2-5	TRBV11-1	TGTGCCAGCAGCAAGCAGCGGGGGGGCGGAGAGACCCAGTACTTC	CASSKQRGGGETQYF
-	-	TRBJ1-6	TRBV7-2	TGTGCCAGCAGCTTACGGCAGTTCTCTTCACCCCTCCACTTT	CASSLRQFSSPLHF
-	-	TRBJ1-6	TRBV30	TGTGCCTGGAGTCAGGCAGACTTCTCCTATAATTCACCCCTCCACTTT	CAWSQADFSYNSPLHF
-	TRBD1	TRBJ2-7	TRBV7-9	TGTGCCAGCAGCCGCCTCCGGGACAGGGACTACGAGCAGTACTTC	CASSRLRDRDYEQYF
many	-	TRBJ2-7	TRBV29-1	TGCAGCGTCGTTGGGGTGGACGGTCGTGGGGAGTACTTC	CSVVGVDGRGEYF
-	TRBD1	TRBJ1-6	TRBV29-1	TGCAGCGTGAGGACAGGGGGAACTGGCTCCTATAATTCACCCCTCCACTTT	CSVRTGGTGSYNSPLHF
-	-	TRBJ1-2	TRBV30	TGTGCCTGGAAAGACGGAACTAACTATGGCTACACCTTC	CAWKDGTNYGYTF
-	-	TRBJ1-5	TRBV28	TGTGCCAGCAGCCGCCGGGGTGGCAGCAATCAGCCCCAGCATTTT	CASSRRGGSNQPQHF
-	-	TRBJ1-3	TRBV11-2	TGTGCCAGCAGCCGCCGCGGATGGGGGGGCCTCTCTGGAAACACCATATATTTT	CASSRRGWGGLSGNTIYF
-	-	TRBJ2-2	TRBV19	TGTGCCAGTAGTAATCAGGGGATGGGGGAGCTGTTTTTT	CASSNQGMGELFF
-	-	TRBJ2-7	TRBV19	TGTGCCAGTAGTACTGGACAGTCCTACGAGCAGTACTTC	CASSTGQSYEQYF
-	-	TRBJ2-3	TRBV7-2	TGTGCCAGCAGCTTCCCATCCGGCGGGGGCGCAGATACGCAGTATTTT	CASSFPSGGGADTQYF
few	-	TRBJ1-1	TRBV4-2	TGTGCCAGCAGACCTGGACGGATGAACACTGAAGCTTTCTTT	CASRPGRMNTEAFF
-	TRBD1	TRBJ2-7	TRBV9	TGTGCCAGCAGCGTAGAGGCAGGGGGATGGGTTTACGAGCAGTACTTC	CASSVEAGGWVYEQYF
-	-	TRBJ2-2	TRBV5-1	TGCGCCAGCAGCGCGATCCCATCGACAGGGAACACCGGGGAGCTGTTTTTT	CASSAIPSTGNTGELFF
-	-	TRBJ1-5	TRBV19	TGTGCCAGTAGGCCACCTAATCAGCCCCAGCATTTT	CASRPPNQPQHF
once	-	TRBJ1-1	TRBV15	TGTGCCACCAGCAGGCCCTCTAAAGGAGGCGGGGGAGCTTTCTTT	CATSRPSKGGGGAFF
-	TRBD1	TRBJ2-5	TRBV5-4	TGTGCCAGCAGCGCGGGACAGGGAGAGACCCAGTACTTC	CASSAGQGETQYF
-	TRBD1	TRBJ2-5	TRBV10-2	TGCGCCAGCAGTGATAGGGACAGGGTGAAAGAGACCCAGTACTTC	CASSDRDRVKETQYF
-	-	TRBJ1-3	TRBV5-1	TGCGCCAGCAGCCCCGACAGAAGCTCTGGAAACACCATATATTTT	CASSPDRSSGNTIYF
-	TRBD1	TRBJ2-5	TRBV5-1	TGCGCCAGCAGCCTGGACAGGGCCGAGACCCAGTACTTC	CASSLDRAETQYF
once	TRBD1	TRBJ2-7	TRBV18	TGTGCCAGCTCACAGCGATGGGACAGAACCTACGAGCAATACTTC	CASSQRWDRTYEQYF
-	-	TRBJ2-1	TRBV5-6	TGTGCCAGCAGCCCGGACCCCTACAATGAGCAGTTCTTC	CASSPDPYNEQFF
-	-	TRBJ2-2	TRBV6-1	TGTGCCAGCATTATCGAGACAGACACCGGGGAGCTGTTTTTT	CASIIETDTGELFF
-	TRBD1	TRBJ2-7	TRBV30	TGTGCCTGGAGCCGCCGGGACAGGGCCTACGAGCAGTACTTC	CAWSRRDRAYEQYF
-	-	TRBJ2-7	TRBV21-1	TGTGCCAGCAGCAATGAACTGAGTAGGGACACCTCCTCCTACGAGCAGTACTTC	CASSNELSRDTSSYEQYF
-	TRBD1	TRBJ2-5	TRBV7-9	TGTGCCAGCAGCCCCCGGACAGCAGGGGGGACCCAGTACTTC	CASSPRTAGGTQYF
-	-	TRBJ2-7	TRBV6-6	TGTGCCAGCAGTTACTCCAGTCTCGAGCAGTACTTC	CASSYSSLEQYF
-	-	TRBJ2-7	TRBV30	TGTGCCTGGAGTGTACAAAATGTCGTGACTTACTTC	CAWSVQNVVTYF